This T cell receptor beta chain emerged from a study of early T cells in non-severe SARS-CoV-2 infection (dated by TCRdb to the early 2020s). Turning to the overall study: Because TCR sequencing relied on bulk RNA taken from unsorted whole blood, pairing of alpha and beta chains was not possible. The full study reports these points: VDJdb matching was skewed toward anti-spike CD8 responses and likely underestimated virus-specific expansions by missing private and CD4 specificities.

Spanning cysteine to phenylalanine, the CDR3 consists of 14 amino acids. CDR3 DNA is the only sequence kept; it has 42 bases, read in frame from the first base. CDR1 and CDR2, per the germline V gene (reference sequence), are MNHNY and SVGAGI. Relative to germline, V is 1 base shorter and J is 2 bases shorter, with 7 bases between their ends. The table lists this clonotype with a few counts. Its antigen has not been determined. No qualities accompany the bases; no much larger clone lies one base away. This was a case-control study nested in a cohort of healthcare workers in London, UK, who had nasopharyngeal swab PCR tests and blood samples taken every week. Healthcare workers were recruited during the week of the UK lockdown, between 23 and 31 March 2020, and followed weekly for up to about 16 weeks. The library was prepared using 5' RACE. Data came from a NextSeq 500. The TCR library protocol attached unique molecular identifiers to individual cDNA molecules to correct for sequencing error and PCR bias. Both TCR alpha and beta chains were sequenced, and tight co-correlation was observed between alpha and beta sequence abundances in each sample. In the paper's pipeline: Decombinator V4 was used to annotate the V gene, J gene and CDR3 of the TCR sequences. TCRs were defined as expanded if a significant change between any two time points was detected under a Poisson model with p below 0.0001. TCR abundances were normalised to the total number of TCRs sequenced per sample and expressed as counts per million. TRAV1-2 paired with TRAJ12, TRAJ20 or TRAJ33 defined MAIT TCRs, while TRAV10 paired with TRAJ18 defined iNKT TCRs. VDJdb, accessed on 1 November 2021, was searched for TCRs annotated for CMV, EBV and SARS-CoV-2, and TCRs annotated for more than one antigen were excluded. The public reads were reanalyzed by TCRdb: fastp trimming at Q25, MiXCR alignment, in-frame beta chains only. Rows are combined by CDR3 protein, so each entry shows the most common genes and DNA. It is TCRdb's table, rather than the study itself, that gives the V and J calls and clone size. The sample table holds 60,000 to 75,000 distinct CDR3 sequences, of which 3.5% to 6% were seen once. In total, the top ten clones hold 3.6% of the sample.

The material sequenced was whole blood, taken at baseline. This receptor chain uses TRBV6-6 and TRBJ2-3, with no reliable assignment of the D segment. The TCR was taken from an adult who was a healthcare worker with PCR-confirmed SARS-CoV-2 infection or an uninfected control (not recorded which). The donor label of this sample is uncertain. The CDR3 in this case is CASSYLTITDTQYF. The DNA reads TGTGCCAGCAGTTACTTGACGATCACAGATACGCAGTATTTT.